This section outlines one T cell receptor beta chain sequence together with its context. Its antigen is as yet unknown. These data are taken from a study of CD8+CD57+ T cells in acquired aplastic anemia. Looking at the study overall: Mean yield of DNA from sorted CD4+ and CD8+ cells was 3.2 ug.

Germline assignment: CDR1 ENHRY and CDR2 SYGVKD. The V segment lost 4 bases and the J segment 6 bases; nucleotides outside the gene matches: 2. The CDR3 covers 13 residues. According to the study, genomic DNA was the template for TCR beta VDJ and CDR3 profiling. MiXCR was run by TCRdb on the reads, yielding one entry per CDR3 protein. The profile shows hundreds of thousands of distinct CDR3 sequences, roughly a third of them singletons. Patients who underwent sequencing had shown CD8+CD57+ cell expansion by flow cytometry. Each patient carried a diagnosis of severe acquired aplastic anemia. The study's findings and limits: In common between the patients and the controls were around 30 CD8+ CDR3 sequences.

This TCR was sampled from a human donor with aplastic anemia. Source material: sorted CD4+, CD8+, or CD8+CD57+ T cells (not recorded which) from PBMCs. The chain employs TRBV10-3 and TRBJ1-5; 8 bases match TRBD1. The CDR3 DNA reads TGTGCCATCAGTGGGACAGGGAGTCAGCCCCAGCATTTT. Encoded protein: CAISGTGSQPQHF.